The 5 T cell receptor beta chains below were found in one sample sequenced in a study of blood T cell repertoires in COVID-19. Clones were read by immunoSEQ multiplex PCR, and TCRdb kept only the in-frame ones, dropping some. The sample yields about 170,000 clones, approximately 82% seen once. Sequencing used PBMCs or T cells enriched from blood (not recorded which). These receptors all stem from a woman in her forties or fifties in a cohort exposed to, infected with or recovered from COVID-19 (not recorded which).

The DNA of the CDR3 is TGTGCCAGCTCACTCCAGGGTGGCGACGAGCAGTACTTC. This sequence encodes CASSLQGGDEQYF. The V gene is TRBV18, the J gene TRBJ2-7; a weak D match, TRBD1 (5 bases). CDR1 is KGHSH and CDR2 is LQKENI in the germline V gene. This CDR3 is built from 13 residues. V lost 4 bases to trimming and J lost 5 bases, with 12 bases between them.

The CDR3 loop reads CASSFAGPGHNEQFF. The CDR3 nucleotides are TGTGCCAGCAGCTTCGCGGGTCCCGGCCACAATGAGCAGTTCTTC. This chain links TRBV5-4 with TRBJ2-1, with D tentatively TRBD2 (5 bases). The CDR3 covers 15 residues. V shed 2 bases and J shed 5 bases, with 14 bases lying between them. Germline values: CDR1 SGHNT, CDR2 YYREEE (reference sequence).

The genes are TRBV27 and TRBJ2-1; TRBD2 agrees at 7 bases. Germline V gives CDR1 MNHEY, CDR2 SMNVEV (reference sequence). The CDR3 is 15 residues long. V lost 3 bases to trimming and J lost 4 bases; unmatched junction nucleotides: 6. CDR3 loop: CASSFSGGTYNEQFF. Here the CDR3 DNA reads TGTGCCAGCAGTTTCTCCGGGGGGACGTACAATGAGCAGTTCTTC.

V gene TRBV6-2 or TRBV6-3 combines with J gene TRBJ2-7, with 9 bases identical to TRBD2. The CDR3 has 15 residues. V lost 3 bases, J lost 2 bases, and 5 bases stayed unmatched. The V gene's germline CDR1 is MNHEY and CDR2 SVGEGT. CDR3 coding DNA: TGTGCCAGCAGTTATTCGGGACTAGCAACCTACGAGCAGTACTTC. Residues: CASSYSGLATYEQYF.

V usage is TRBV10-1 and J usage is TRBJ2-1, with a tentative D call TRBD1 (6 bases). Germline values: CDR1 WNHNN, CDR2 SYGVQD (reference sequence). There are 15 residues in the CDR3. Trimming pared 4 bases from V and 1 base from J, leaving 11 bases between. CDR3 protein: CASSVDRWSYNEQFF. CDR3 bases: TGCGCCAGCAGTGTTGACAGGTGGTCCTACAATGAGCAGTTCTTC.